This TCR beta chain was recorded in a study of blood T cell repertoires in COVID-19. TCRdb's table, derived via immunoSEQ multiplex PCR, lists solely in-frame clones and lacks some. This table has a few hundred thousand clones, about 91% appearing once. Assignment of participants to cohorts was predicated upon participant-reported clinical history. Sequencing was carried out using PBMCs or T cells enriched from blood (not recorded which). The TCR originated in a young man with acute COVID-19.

This chain's CDR3 is CASSDRGGLHEQYF. CDR3 nucleotides: TGTGCCAGTAGTGACAGGGGCGGCCTGCACGAGCAGTACTTC. The chain combines TRBV19 with TRBJ2-7, with TRBD1 matching 8 bases. Germline loops: CDR1 LNHDA, CDR2 SQIVND (reference sequence). Trimming cost V 5 bases and J 5 bases; bases outside gene matches: 8. This CDR3 region has 14 residues.